Below, 27 T cell receptor beta chains from the same sample are listed, as sequenced in a study of CXCR3-negative and CXCR3-positive naive CD8 T cells. Via 5' RACE with UMI labels, TRB cDNA libraries were prepared. No DNA is given; TCRdb re-called the 5' RACE reads and lists each CDR3 protein once. Its table lists approximately 70,000 distinct CDR3 sequences. The source material was naive CXCR3- CD8+ T cells from blood. The subset was: CD45RO-CCR7+CD27+CD95- naive CD8+ T cells lacking CXCR3 (TNR3-). The receptors here all came from a human donor in good health. Some clones in this sample may be carry-over from other donors' samples.

The gene calls are TRBV29-1 and TRBJ2-7. Germline CDR1 and CDR2: SQVTM and ANQGSEA. CDR3 length equals 11 residues. CDR3 loop: CSVVNDYEQYF.

V usage is TRBV10-3 and J usage is TRBJ2-5; the D gene TCRdb calls, TRBD2, cannot be checked with no DNA. CDR1 ENHRY and CDR2 SYGVKD come from the germline V gene. This CDR3 comprises 15 residues. The CDR3: CAISRTSGVRETQYF.

The gene calls are TRBV6-5 and TRBJ2-1; the TCRdb call, TRBD1, lacks DNA for checking. Germline CDR1 and CDR2: MNHEY and SVGAGI. CDR3 length: 16 residues. The CDR3 protein is CASSYYTGGARHEQFF.

The gene calls are TRBV20-1 and TRBJ2-7; TCRdb designates TRBD1, a call that cannot be tested without DNA. Germline values: CDR1 DFQATT, CDR2 SNEGSKA (reference sequence). The CDR3 runs to 14 residues. CDR3: CSARDLRGPYEQYF.

The chain carries TRBV12-3 or TRBV12-4 and TRBJ2-1; TCRdb proposes TRBD1, but this gene call is untestable without DNA. The length of the CDR3 is 13 residues. The CDR3 loop reads CASSSGRINEQFF.

V is TRBV27 and J is TRBJ1-2; TCRdb names TRBD1, which stays unverified in the absence of DNA. Germline CDR1 and CDR2: MNHEY and SMNVEV (reference sequence). This CDR3 has 13 residues. CDR3 in amino acids: CASSFGQGSGYTF.

The chain joins TRBV7-6 to TRBJ2-7; as DNA is missing, the TRBD1 call by TCRdb cannot be tested. Germline CDR1 reads SGHVS; CDR2 reads FNYEAQ. The CDR3 has 14 residues. CDR3 loop: CASSLAGGGAEQYF.

V is TRBV28 and J is TRBJ2-3; TCRdb's D call of TRBD2 is untestable without DNA. The CDR3 totals 13 residues. Germline-derived CDR1 and CDR2 are MDHEN and SYDVKM. This CDR3 is CASIWRGGDTQYF.

This sequence joins TRBV7-6 and TRBJ2-3; TCRdb selects TRBD1, and the lack of DNA leaves this call unchecked. The CDR3 is 14 amino acids. CDR1 is SGHVS, CDR2 FNYEAQ, per germline. CDR3: CASSPLGTPDTQYF.

The V gene is TRBV27, the J gene TRBJ2-7; TCRdb's assignment of TRBD2 cannot be checked, as there is no DNA. The germline CDR1 and CDR2 sequences are MNHEY and SMNVEV (reference sequence). This CDR3 is 14 amino acids long. CDR3 residues: CASSETGLAYEQYF.

The gene calls are TRBV29-1 and TRBJ2-3; TCRdb proposes TRBD2, but this gene call is untestable without DNA. This CDR3 has 16 residues. In germline, CDR1 is SQVTM, CDR2 ANQGSEA. The CDR3 loop reads CSVTGLAGAITDTQYF.

The V gene is TRBV21-1, the J gene TRBJ2-1; TCRdb indicates TRBD2, and absent DNA this call remains unverified. TRBV21-1 is assigned pseudogene status. The CDR3 sequence is 21 residues long. CDR3: CASIHGELTGGLAGNRDEQFF.

CDR3 region: CASSLTRGTDTQYF. The chain uses TRBV7-8 and TRBJ2-3; no DNA is available, so the TRBD1 call from TCRdb remains unchecked. The CDR3 has 14 residues. The V gene's germline CDR1 is SGHVS and CDR2 FQNEAQ.

The chain links TRBV7-3 to TRBJ2-1; the TRBD2 assignment by TCRdb is unverifiable without DNA. Germline V gene sequence: CDR1 SGHTA, CDR2 FQGTGA. The CDR3 sequence is 15 residues long. CDR3 region: CASSLMGLPDNEQFF. The variable domain in full, completed from reference TRBV7-3 and TRBJ2-1, reads GAGVSQTPSNKVTEKGKYVELRCDPISGHTALYWYRQSLGQGPEFLIYFQGTGAADDSGLPNDRFFAVRPEGSVSTLKIQRTERGDSAVYLCASSLMGLPDNEQFFGPGTRLTVL.

The rearrangement joins TRBV20-1 to TRBJ2-5; TCRdb outputs TRBD1, but without DNA this stays unchecked. Germline loops: CDR1 DFQATT, CDR2 SNEGSKA (reference sequence). The CDR3 sequence is 15 residues long. CDR3 protein: CSASNRDQTKETQYF.

The chain carries TRBV7-3 and TRBJ2-1; without DNA, the TCRdb call of TRBD2 cannot be checked. The CDR3 runs to 15 residues. CDR1 and CDR2 (germline): SGHTA, FQGTGA. The CDR3 here is CASSLSSSGLNEQFF.

The J gene is TRBJ1-2, the V gene TRBV10-2. From germline, CDR1 is WSHSY and CDR2 SAAADI. This CDR3 is 14 amino acids long. The chain's CDR3 is CASSESDQGGGYTF.

The J gene is TRBJ2-7, the V gene TRBV27. The CDR3 is 13 amino acids. In germline, CDR1 is MNHEY, CDR2 SMNVEV (reference sequence). The CDR3 region is CASSYDRYFEQYF.

This chain joins TRBV27 and TRBJ2-7; TCRdb picks TRBD1, but there is no DNA to check that call. The germline V gene has CDR1 MNHEY and CDR2 SMNVEV (reference sequence). The CDR3 is 14 residues long. Here the CDR3 reads CASSLRTGGYEQYF.

The chain combines TRBV10-3 with TRBJ2-1; TCRdb proposes TRBD1, but this gene call is untestable without DNA. CDR3 size: 16 residues. The germline V gene encodes CDR1 ENHRY and CDR2 SYGVKD. Here the CDR3 reads CAISEMPPDAYNEQFF.

The V call is TRBV29-1, the J call TRBJ2-2. This CDR3 has 13 amino acids. Germline CDR1 is SQVTM and CDR2 is ANQGSEA. This CDR3 reads CSVEKRIPGELFF.

V gene TRBV12-3 or TRBV12-4 combines with J gene TRBJ2-7; TCRdb selects TRBD1, and the lack of DNA leaves this call unchecked. CDR3 length: 15 amino acids. CDR3: CASSLGQGISYEQYF.

This chain links TRBV24-1 with TRBJ2-1; as DNA is missing, the TRBD1 call by TCRdb cannot be tested. The CDR3 has 16 amino acids. The V gene's germline CDR1 is KGHDR and CDR2 SFDVKD. Here the CDR3 reads CATSEHTGGEYNEQFF.

The rearrangement joins TRBV10-1 to TRBJ2-5; lacking DNA, the TRBD1 call made by TCRdb goes unchecked. The germline V gene encodes CDR1 WNHNN and CDR2 SYGVQD (reference sequence). There are 13 residues in the CDR3. CDR3 loop: CASSGGQGETQYF.

The chain links TRBV5-1 to TRBJ2-7; absent DNA, TCRdb's TRBD2 call cannot be checked. Germline V lookup: CDR1 SGHRS, CDR2 YFSETQ. The CDR3 spans 15 residues. This chain's CDR3 is CASSQNSGTSYERYF.

The genes are TRBV4-1 and TRBJ1-1; there is no DNA to check the TCRdb D call of TRBD1. The CDR3 has 14 amino acids. Germline assignment: CDR1 MGHRA and CDR2 YSYEKL. The CDR3 reads CASSYRGGNTEAFF.

This chain uses TRBV29-1 with TRBJ1-2; TCRdb designates TRBD1, a call that cannot be tested without DNA. The CDR3 loop spans 13 amino acids. CDR1 SQVTM and CDR2 ANQGSEA come from the germline V gene. The CDR3 sequence is CSVWGGAIYGYTF.